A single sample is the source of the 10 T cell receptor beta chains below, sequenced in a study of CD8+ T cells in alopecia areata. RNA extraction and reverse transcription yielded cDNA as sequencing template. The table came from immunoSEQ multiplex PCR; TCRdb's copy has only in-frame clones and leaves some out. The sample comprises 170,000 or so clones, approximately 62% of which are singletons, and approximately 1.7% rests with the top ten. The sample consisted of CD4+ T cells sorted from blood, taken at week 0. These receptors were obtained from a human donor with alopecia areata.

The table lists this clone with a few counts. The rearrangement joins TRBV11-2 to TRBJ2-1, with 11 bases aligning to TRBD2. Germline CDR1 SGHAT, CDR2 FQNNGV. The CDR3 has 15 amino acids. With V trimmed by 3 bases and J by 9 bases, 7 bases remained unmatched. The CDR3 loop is CASSFSSGGVPEQFF. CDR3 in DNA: TGTGCCAGCAGCTTCAGTAGCGGGGGGGTTCCTGAGCAGTTCTTC.

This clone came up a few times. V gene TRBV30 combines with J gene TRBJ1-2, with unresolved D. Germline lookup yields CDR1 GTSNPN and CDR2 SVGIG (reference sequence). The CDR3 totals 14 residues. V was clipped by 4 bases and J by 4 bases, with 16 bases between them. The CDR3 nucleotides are TGTGCCTGGACCGGCGAGGGCCGTAGCTATGGCTACACCTTC. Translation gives CAWTGEGRSYGYTF.

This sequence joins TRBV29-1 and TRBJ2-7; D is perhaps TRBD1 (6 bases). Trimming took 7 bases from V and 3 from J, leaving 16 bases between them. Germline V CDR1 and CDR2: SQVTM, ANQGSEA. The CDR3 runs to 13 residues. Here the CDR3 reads CSATGSLGYEQYF. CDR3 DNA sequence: TGCAGCGCCACAGGGTCCCTTGGCTACGAGCAGTACTTC.

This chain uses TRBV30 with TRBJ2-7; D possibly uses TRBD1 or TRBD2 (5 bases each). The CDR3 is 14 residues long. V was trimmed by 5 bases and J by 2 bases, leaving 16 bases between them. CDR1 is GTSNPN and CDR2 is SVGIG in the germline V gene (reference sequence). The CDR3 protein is CAWGGTSGPYEQYF. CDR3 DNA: TGTGCCTGGGGTGGGACCTCCGGCCCCTACGAGCAGTACTTC.

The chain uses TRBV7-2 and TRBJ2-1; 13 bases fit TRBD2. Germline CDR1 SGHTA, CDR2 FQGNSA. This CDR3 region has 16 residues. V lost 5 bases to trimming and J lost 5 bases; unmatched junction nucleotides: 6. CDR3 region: CASSPTSGGADNEQFF. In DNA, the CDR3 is TGTGCCAGCAGCCCTACTAGCGGGGGGGCCGACAATGAGCAGTTCTTC.

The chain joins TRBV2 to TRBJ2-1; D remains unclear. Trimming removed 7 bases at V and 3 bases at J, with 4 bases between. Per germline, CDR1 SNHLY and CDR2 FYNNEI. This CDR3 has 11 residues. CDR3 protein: CASTNYNEQFF. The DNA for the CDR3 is TGTGCCAGCACGAACTACAATGAGCAGTTCTTC.

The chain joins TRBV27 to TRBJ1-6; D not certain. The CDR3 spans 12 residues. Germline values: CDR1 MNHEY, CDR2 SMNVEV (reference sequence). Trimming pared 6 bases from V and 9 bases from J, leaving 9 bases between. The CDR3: CASSSIGSPLHF. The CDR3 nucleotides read TGTGCCAGCAGCAGTATTGGTTCACCCCTCCACTTT.

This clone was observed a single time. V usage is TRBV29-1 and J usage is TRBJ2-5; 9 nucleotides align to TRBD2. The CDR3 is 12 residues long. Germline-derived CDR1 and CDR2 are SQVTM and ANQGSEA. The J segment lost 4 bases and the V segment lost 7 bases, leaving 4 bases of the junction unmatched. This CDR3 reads CSGRGGVETQYF. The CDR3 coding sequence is TGCAGCGGGCGGGGGGGCGTAGAGACCCAGTACTTC.

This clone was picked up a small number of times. CDR3 nucleotide sequence: TGTGCCAGCAGCTTAAGCGTTGGGGGGGACATTCAGTACTTC. Protein: CASSLSVGGDIQYF. The rearrangement joins TRBV7-8 to TRBJ2-4, with 7 bases lining up with TRBD2. The trim removed 2 bases at V and 8 bases at J, leaving 6 bases unmatched. The CDR3 has 14 amino acids. Germline V lookup: CDR1 SGHVS, CDR2 FQNEAQ.

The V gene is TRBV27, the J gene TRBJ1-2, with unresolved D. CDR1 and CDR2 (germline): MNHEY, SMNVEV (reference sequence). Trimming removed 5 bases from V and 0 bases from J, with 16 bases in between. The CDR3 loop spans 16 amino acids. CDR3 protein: CASSPIGGSANYGYTF. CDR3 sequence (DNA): TGTGCCAGCAGTCCAATCGGAGGATCAGCTAACTATGGCTACACCTTC.